Listed below are T cell receptor beta chains from one sample, sequenced in a study of blood T cell repertoires in COVID-19. Generated by immunoSEQ multiplex PCR, the TCRdb table keeps only in-frame clones and is missing some. The sample carries 310,000 or so clones, about 83% recorded once. The sample taken for sequencing was peripheral blood. Receptors originate from a woman aged 45-65 years with acute or convalescent COVID-19. CDR3s include the opening cysteine and the closing phenylalanine or tryptophan. A D gene is named only where the DNA matches it firmly. Clone size is given for some rows only: seen once, a few or many times, or a class if the clone is expanded.

D gene	CDR3 length	V gene	clone size	J gene	CDR3 DNA	CDR3 protein
TRBD1	15	TRBV28	-	TRBJ1-2	TGTGCCAGCAGCCTGACCCACACAGGGGGCGAGTTCTACACCTTC	CASSLTHTGGEFYTF
-	12	TRBV28	-	TRBJ1-5	-	CASSSSSQPQHF
-	16	TRBV7-6	once	TRBJ2-7	TGTGCCAGCAGCCCCCGGGCAGGGTTTCTTATCTACGAGCAGTACTTC	CASSPRAGFLIYEQYF
-	13	TRBV19	-	TRBJ2-7	TGTGCCAGTAGGGCCGGGACAAACTACGAGCAGTACTTC	CASRAGTNYEQYF
-	12	TRBV7-2	-	TRBJ2-3	TGTGCCAGCAGCCCCGGACAGAATACGCAGTATTTT	CASSPGQNTQYF
TRBD1	17	TRBV15	-	TRBJ2-5	TGTGCCACCAGCAGCCTAAGGACAGGGGCTGGGAGAGAGACCCAGTACTTC	CATSSLRTGAGRETQYF
TRBD1	15	TRBV7-9	-	TRBJ2-2	TGTGCCAGCAGCGATAGACAGGGGGACACCGGGGAGCTGTTTTTT	CASSDRQGDTGELFF
-	15	TRBV24-1	-	TRBJ1-5	TGTGCCACCAGTGATCTCGGACAATCTCAGCAGCCCCAGCATTTT	CATSDLGQSQQPQHF
TRBD2	15	TRBV5-4	-	TRBJ2-5	TGTGCCAGCAGCTTGGCTGCGGGAGTGGGAGAGACCCAGTACTTC	CASSLAAGVGETQYF
TRBD1	14	TRBV10-1	-	TRBJ2-1	TGCGCCAGCATTCTCGACAGGGGGGTGGATGAGCAGTTCTTC	CASILDRGVDEQFF
-	15	TRBV28	-	TRBJ2-2	TGTGCCAGCACCAGATTCATGACAGGAACCGGGGAGCTGTTTTTT	CASTRFMTGTGELFF
-	16	TRBV21-1	-	TRBJ2-5	TGTGCCAGCAGCAAAGAGCGGCTAGCCCAGAAAGAGACCCAGTACTTC	CASSKERLAQKETQYF
-	12	TRBV28	-	TRBJ1-2	TGTGCCAGCGCGGGACTAGGAGGCGGCTACACCTTC	CASAGLGGGYTF
-	15	TRBV28	-	TRBJ1-6	TGTGCCAGCAGTTTATACGTCGGTCCGAATTCACCCCTCCACTTT	CASSLYVGPNSPLHF
TRBD2	16	TRBV27	-	TRBJ2-7	TGTGCCAGCGCCTCTGAGTGGCTAGCGGGAGGGCACGAGCAGTACTTC	CASASEWLAGGHEQYF
-	14	TRBV6-5	once	TRBJ1-6	TGTGCCAGCAGTTACGTGGACAGACATTCACCCCTCCACTTT	CASSYVDRHSPLHF
-	13	TRBV11-2	-	TRBJ1-5	TGTGCCAGCAGCTTAGAGCGAAGACAGCCCCAGCATTTT	CASSLERRQPQHF
-	16	TRBV4-1	-	TRBJ1-6	TGCGCCAGCAGCCAAGTCTTTCAGGGCTGGGTTTCACCCCTCCACTTT	CASSQVFQGWVSPLHF
TRBD1	16	TRBV28	-	TRBJ1-5	TGTGCCAGCAGTTATCGACAGGGATGGTTGAGCGAGCCCCAGCATTTT	CASSYRQGWLSEPQHF
TRBD1	15	TRBV19	-	TRBJ1-5	TGTGCCAGTAGGGACAGGGGACAAGGTAATCAGCCCCAGCATTTT	CASRDRGQGNQPQHF
-	16	TRBV7-3	-	TRBJ2-1	TGTGCCAGCAGCTCACAGGTGGGCCGAACTCACAATGAGCAGTTCTTC	CASSSQVGRTHNEQFF
-	13	TRBV11-2	-	TRBJ1-2	TGTGCCAGCAGCCCGGGGGTTAAAGTCGGCTACACCTTC	CASSPGVKVGYTF
-	17	TRBV28	-	TRBJ2-1	TGTGCCAGCACTACCCCGGCGGGTTTTAGTCTCTACAATGAGCAGTTCTTC	CASTTPAGFSLYNEQFF
-	13	TRBV27	once	TRBJ1-5	TGTGCCAGCAGAACAGGGCTCAATCAGCCCCAGCATTTT	CASRTGLNQPQHF
-	15	TRBV4-2	-	TRBJ2-6	TGTGCCAGCAGCCAAGAGCGGATTGGGGCCAACGTCCTGACTTTC	CASSQERIGANVLTF
-	15	TRBV13	-	TRBJ1-4	TGTGCCAGCAGTTCAGAACGGGTTTCTAATGAAAAACTGTTTTTT	CASSSERVSNEKLFF
TRBD2	18	TRBV2	once	TRBJ2-1	TGTGCCAGCAGTTTCTCCACTTTTGAGCGGGAGTCCCACGGTGAGCAGTTCTTC	CASSFSTFERESHGEQFF
-	14	TRBV20-1	-	TRBJ2-2	TGCAGTGCTAGTTACTCATATGGCACCGGGGAGCTGTTTTTT	CSASYSYGTGELFF
-	16	TRBV5-6	-	TRBJ1-1	TGTGCCAGCAGCTTGGCATTCCAGGACTTTTTCACTGAAGCTTTCTTT	CASSLAFQDFFTEAFF
-	13	TRBV6-6	-	TRBJ2-1	TGTGCCAGCTTCTACCCCGTTTACAATGAGCAGTTCTTC	CASFYPVYNEQFF
-	11	TRBV20-1	-	TRBJ1-1	TGCAGTGCCCTTGGGCCGCCTGAAGCTTTCTTT	CSALGPPEAFF
TRBD1	19	TRBV28	-	TRBJ1-6	TGTGCCAGCAGTTTATGGTCCTCGGGACAGGGGGACGGTAATTCACCCCTCCACTTT	CASSLWSSGQGDGNSPLHF
-	13	TRBV19	-	TRBJ2-7	TGTGCCAGTAGTATAGGGGGGCGGCGAGAGCAGTACTTC	CASSIGGRREQYF
TRBD1	16	TRBV5-5	-	TRBJ2-1	TGTGCCAGCAGCATAGCGACAGGGGAGCCCTACAATGAGCAGTTCTTC	CASSIATGEPYNEQFF
TRBD2	16	TRBV2	-	TRBJ2-1	TGTGCCAGCAGTGCCTGGGGGACTAGCGGAGACAATGAGCAGTTCTTC	CASSAWGTSGDNEQFF
-	12	TRBV12-5	-	TRBJ1-5	TGTGCTAGTGGTTTCACGGGTCAGCCCCAGCATTTT	CASGFTGQPQHF
TRBD1	15	TRBV18	-	TRBJ2-7	TGTGCCAGCTCACCAGTGGACAGGGATATCTACGAGCAGTACTTC	CASSPVDRDIYEQYF
-	13	TRBV27	-	TRBJ1-5	TGTGCCAGCAGTTTATGGGGAGGACAGCCCCAGCATTTT	CASSLWGGQPQHF
-	13	TRBV7-9	-	TRBJ2-7	TGTGCCAGCAAAGATGGCGGAGACTACGAGCAGTACTTC	CASKDGGDYEQYF
TRBD1	15	TRBV28	-	TRBJ2-7	TGTGCCAGCACCCCAGCGGGACAGGGTATTCACGAGCAGTACTTC	CASTPAGQGIHEQYF
-	13	TRBV5-6	-	TRBJ2-7	TGTGCCAGCAGCAAGCCCGGAGGGACCGAGCAGTACTTC	CASSKPGGTEQYF
-	13	TRBV2	-	TRBJ1-6	TGTGCCAGCACAGGACAGCATAATTCACCCCTCCACTTT	CASTGQHNSPLHF
-	14	TRBV6-6	-	TRBJ2-2	TGTGCCAGCAAAGAGCTGACGAACACCGGGGAGCTGTTTTTT	CASKELTNTGELFF
TRBD1	15	TRBV27	-	TRBJ2-7	TGTGCCAGCAGTGACAGAGCGAGGGGGCCCTACGAGCAGTACTTC	CASSDRARGPYEQYF
-	13	TRBV18	once	TRBJ1-2	TGTGCCAGCTCACCAAAGGGGTGGGATGGCTACACCTTC	CASSPKGWDGYTF
TRBD2	17	TRBV7-2	few	TRBJ2-5	TGTGCCAGCAGTCAACAGGGGACTAGCGGGTACCAAGAGACCCAGTACTTC	CASSQQGTSGYQETQYF
TRBD1	17	TRBV5-4	-	TRBJ1-4	TGTGCCAGCAGCGTAACCGGGACAGGGGCCGAAGGCGAAAAACTGTTTTTT	CASSVTGTGAEGEKLFF
-	11	TRBV29-1	once	TRBJ2-7	TGCAGCGTCTACACAGGCTACGAGCAGTACTTC	CSVYTGYEQYF
TRBD2	16	TRBV4-1	-	TRBJ2-1	TGCGCCAGCAGCCAGCCCCTAGCGGGCAACAACAATGAGCAGTTCTTC	CASSQPLAGNNNEQFF
TRBD1	14	TRBV5-4	-	TRBJ2-7	TGTGCCAGCAGCAACAGGACAGGGTGGGACGAGCAGTACTTC	CASSNRTGWDEQYF
-	12	TRBV2	-	TRBJ2-3	TGTGCCAGCAGTGCAGGGAGGGATACGCAGTATTTT	CASSAGRDTQYF
-	16	TRBV5-6	-	TRBJ1-1	TGTGCCAGCAGCTTGGCAGGGGTAGAACGTCGGACTGAAGCTTTCTTT	CASSLAGVERRTEAFF
TRBD1	18	TRBV5-1	-	TRBJ2-1	TGCGCCAGCAGCTTGGCCGTAAACAGGGGTAAGGGCTACAATGAGCAGTTCTTC	CASSLAVNRGKGYNEQFF
TRBD1	14	TRBV5-4	-	TRBJ2-5	TGTGCCAGCAGCTCGACAGGGATCCAAGAGACCCAGTACTTC	CASSSTGIQETQYF